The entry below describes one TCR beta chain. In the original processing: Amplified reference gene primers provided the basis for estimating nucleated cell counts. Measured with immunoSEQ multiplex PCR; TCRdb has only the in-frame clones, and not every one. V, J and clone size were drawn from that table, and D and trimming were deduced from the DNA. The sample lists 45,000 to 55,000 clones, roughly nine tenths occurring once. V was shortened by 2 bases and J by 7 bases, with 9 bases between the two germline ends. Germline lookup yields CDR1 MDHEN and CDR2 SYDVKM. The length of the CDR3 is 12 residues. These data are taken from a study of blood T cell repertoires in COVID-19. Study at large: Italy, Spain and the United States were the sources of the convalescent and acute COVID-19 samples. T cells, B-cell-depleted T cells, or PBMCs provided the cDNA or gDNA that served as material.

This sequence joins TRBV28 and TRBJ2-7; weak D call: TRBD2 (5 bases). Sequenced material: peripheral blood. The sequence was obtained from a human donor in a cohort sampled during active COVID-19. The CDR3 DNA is TGTGCCAGCAGTTTAAACGGAGGTGAGCAGTACTTC. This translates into CASSLNGGEQYF.